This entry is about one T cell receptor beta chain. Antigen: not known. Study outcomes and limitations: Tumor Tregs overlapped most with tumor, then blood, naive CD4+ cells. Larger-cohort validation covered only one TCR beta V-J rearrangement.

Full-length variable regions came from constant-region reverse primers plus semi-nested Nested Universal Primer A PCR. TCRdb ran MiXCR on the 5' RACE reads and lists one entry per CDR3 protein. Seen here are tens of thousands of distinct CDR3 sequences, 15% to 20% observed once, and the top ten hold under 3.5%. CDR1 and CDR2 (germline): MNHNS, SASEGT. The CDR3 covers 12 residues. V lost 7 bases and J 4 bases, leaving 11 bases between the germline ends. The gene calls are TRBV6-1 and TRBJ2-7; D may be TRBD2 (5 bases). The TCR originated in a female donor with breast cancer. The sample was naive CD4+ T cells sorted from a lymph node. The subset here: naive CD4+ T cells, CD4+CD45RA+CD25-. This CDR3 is CASTPREYEQYF. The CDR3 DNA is TGTGCCAGCACCCCTCGGGAATACGAGCAGTACTTC.